Below, 26 T cell receptor beta chains from the same sample are listed, as sequenced in a study of CD8+ T cells in alopecia areata. Sequencing relied on a cDNA template that was reverse transcribed from extracted RNA. TCRdb's table, derived via immunoSEQ multiplex PCR, lists solely in-frame clones and lacks some. The table lists fewer than 150,000 clones, roughly 60% of them singletons, with 25% to 30% in the top ten. Specified treatment: oral pan-JAK inhibitor, 5-10 mg twice daily. This specimen was CD8+ T cells sorted from blood, taken at week 4, from a patient treated with tofacitinib. The receptors shown here come from a human donor with alopecia areata.

This clone was detected only a few times. This sequence joins TRBV29-1 and TRBJ2-7; the match to TRBD1 covers 9 bases. This CDR3 spans 14 amino acids. Per germline, CDR1 SQVTM and CDR2 ANQGSEA. V was pared by 3 bases and J by 4 bases, with 7 bases of the junction left unmatched. CDR3 DNA sequence: TGCAGCGTTGAGGACCGGGACAGGGAATACGAGCAGTACTTC. Amino acids: CSVEDRDREYEQYF.

The chain has TRBV9 and TRBJ1-4; 12 bases line up with TRBD1. This CDR3 has 17 residues. Germline CDR1 reads SGDLS; CDR2 reads YYNGEE. The ends lost 2 bases at V and 5 bases at J; junction bases unmatched: 7. Here the CDR3 reads CASSVGTGGITNEKLFF. The CDR3 coding sequence is TGTGCCAGCAGCGTCGGGACAGGGGGCATTACGAATGAAAAACTGTTTTTT.

V usage is TRBV6-5 and J usage is TRBJ2-2, with D unclear. There are 13 residues in the CDR3. Per the germline V gene, CDR1 is MNHEY and CDR2 is SVGAGI. V was shortened by 4 bases and J by 0 bases, with 3 bases between the two germline ends. CDR3: CASSFSNTGELFF. For the CDR3, the DNA is TGTGCCAGCAGTTTCTCGAACACCGGGGAGCTGTTTTTT.

The rearrangement links TRBV15 to TRBJ2-1; 7 bases map to TRBD1. J was trimmed by 5 bases and V by 0 bases; bases with no gene match: 13. Germline-derived CDR1 and CDR2 are LNHNV and YYDKDF (reference sequence). The CDR3 contains 18 residues. This CDR3 is CATSRDLGTGTVDNEQFF. As DNA, the CDR3 is TGTGCCACCAGCAGAGATCTGGGGACCGGGACAGTAGACAATGAGCAGTTCTTC.

This clone was picked up one time. The rearrangement joins TRBV30 to TRBJ2-1, with a weak D call TRBD1 (7 bases). Trimming took off 2 bases at V and 4 bases at J, with 18 bases between the two ends. The CDR3 has 16 residues. Germline V gene data show CDR1 as GTSNPN and CDR2 as SVGIG (reference sequence). The CDR3 DNA follows: TGTGCCTGGAGTCCGCAGGGGGGTTCGAGATACAATGAGCAGTTCTTC. It yields the protein CAWSPQGGSRYNEQFF.

The chain has TRBV27 and TRBJ1-1; maybe TRBD1 (5 bases). The CDR3 length is 13 residues. CDR1 is MNHEY and CDR2 is SMNVEV in the germline V gene (reference sequence). Trimming shortened V by 8 bases and J by 3 bases, and 13 bases separated the two germline ends. CDR3 in amino acids: CASSPGEDTEAFF. CDR3 nucleotides: TGTGCCAGCTCCCCGGGGGAGGACACTGAAGCTTTCTTT.

This clone was seen only once. The chain is built from TRBV27 and TRBJ2-4; D might be TRBD2 (7 bases). The V gene lost 2 bases and the J gene lost 6 bases, with 11 bases spanning the gap. CDR3 length equals 14 residues. CDR1 and CDR2 from the germline V gene are MNHEY and SMNVEV (reference sequence). This CDR3 is CASSLRGGGNIQYF. The CDR3 DNA is TGTGCCAGCAGTTTAAGGGGGGGCGGAAACATTCAGTACTTC.

The CDR3, as DNA: TGCAGCGTTGAGAGTTACACTGAAGCTTTCTTT. Encoded protein: CSVESYTEAFF. The gene calls are TRBV29-1 and TRBJ1-1; D is unresolved. Per germline, CDR1 SQVTM and CDR2 ANQGSEA. Between the trimmed V and J ends, which lost 3 bases and 3 bases, there was a span of 5 bases. The CDR3 is 11 amino acids. Full variable domain (missing parts from reference TRBV29-1 and TRBJ1-1): SAVISQKPSRDICQRGTSLTIQCQVDSQVTMMFWYRQQPGQSLTLIATANQGSEATYESGFVIDKFPISRPNLTFSTLTVSNMSPEDSSIYLCSVESYTEAFFGQGTRLTVV.

The genes are TRBV29-1 and TRBJ2-7, with D perhaps matching TRBD1 or TRBD2 (5 bases each). The germline V gene encodes CDR1 SQVTM and CDR2 ANQGSEA. CDR3 length equals 13 residues. Trimming cost V 5 bases and J 2 bases, with 13 bases left between them. This CDR3 reads CSVRQPGAYEQYF. The CDR3 DNA reads TGCAGCGTTCGACAGCCCGGGGCCTACGAGCAGTACTTC.

This chain links TRBV27 with TRBJ1-1, with no clear D. The CDR3 has 15 residues. The germline V gene has CDR1 MNHEY and CDR2 SMNVEV (reference sequence). V lost 6 bases, J lost 0 bases, and 14 bases lay in between. The CDR3 region has the DNA TGTGCCAGCAGCCCTCGTTTGGGGTTGAACACTGAAGCTTTCTTT. This gives the protein CASSPRLGLNTEAFF.

Worth noting for this clone: The junction differs from germline at one of its ends, possibly a read error. The identical CDR3 is also encoded by other nucleotide sequences in the sample. This chain connects TRBV7-7 to TRBJ2-5, with 11 bases that match TRBD2. The CDR3 covers 16 residues. Germline values: CDR1 SSHAT, CDR2 FNYEAQ (reference sequence). CDR3 in amino acids: CASSLTSGGYQETQYF. CDR3 bases: TGTGCTAGCAGCTTAACTAGCGGGGGATACCAAGAGACCCAGTACTTC.

With respect to this clone: A junction end diverges from the germline sequence, so it may reflect a read error. V usage is TRBV4-1 and J usage is TRBJ1-4; maybe TRBD1 (5 bases). Germline V gives CDR1 MGHRA, CDR2 YSYEKL. CDR3 length: 12 residues. CDR3 residues: CASSQVGGNCVF. DNA for the CDR3: TGCGCCAGCAGCCAAGTGGGGGGAAACTGTGTTTTT.

The CDR3 spells CASSLRVDEKLFF. DNA for the CDR3: TGTGCCAGCAGCTTGAGGGTTGATGAAAAACTGTTTTTT. This rearrangement joins TRBV5-6 to TRBJ1-4, with D unclear. Deletions cut 1 base from V and 6 bases from J, with 7 bases between. Germline-derived CDR1 and CDR2 are SGHDT and YYEEEE. The CDR3 is made up of 13 amino acids. Together with reference TRBV5-6 and TRBJ1-4, the CDR3 gives the full variable domain: DAGVTQSPTHLIKTRGQQVTLRCSPKSGHDTVSWYQQALGQGPQFIFQYYEEEERQRGNFPDRFSGHQFPNYSSELNVNALLLGDSALYLCASSLRVDEKLFFGSGTQLSVL.

The gene calls are TRBV12-5 and TRBJ2-5; TRBD2 matches 8 bases. With 7 bases clipped from V and 4 bases from J, the junction kept 11 bases outside the gene matches. Germline lookup yields CDR1 LGHNT and CDR2 FRNRAP. This CDR3 contains 15 residues. CDR3 loop: CASAPGRGGRETQYF. The CDR3 bases are TGTGCTAGTGCCCCCGGACGGGGGGGCCGAGAGACCCAGTACTTC. The whole variable domain, remainder taken from reference TRBV12-5 and TRBJ2-5, is DARVTQTPRHKVTEMGQEVTMRCQPILGHNTVFWYRQTMMQGLELLAYFRNRAPLDDSGMPKDRFSAEMPDATLATLKIQPSEPRDSAVYFCASAPGRGGRETQYFGPGTRLLVL.

This clone was found a few times. The chain recombines TRBV2 with TRBJ2-3; 10 bases fit TRBD2. The germline V gene has CDR1 SNHLY and CDR2 FYNNEI. The V gene end was trimmed by 10 bases and the J gene end by 3 bases; junction bases not matched to a gene: 4. The CDR3 is 13 amino acids. The CDR3 bases are TGTGCCATTACTAGCGGGGTAACAGATACGCAGTATTTT. This translates into CAITSGVTDTQYF. Supplemented by reference TRBV2 and TRBJ2-3, the full variable domain reads EPEVTQTPSHQVTQMGQEVILRCVPISNHLYFYWYRQILGQKVEFLVSFYNNEISEKSEIFDDQFSVERPDGSNFTLKIRSTKLEDSAMYFCAITSGVTDTQYFGPGTRLTVL.

This chain connects TRBV2 to TRBJ2-7; D is perhaps TRBD1 (6 bases). The CDR3 is 13 amino acids. Germline V CDR1 and CDR2: SNHLY, FYNNEI. The germline V and J ends were trimmed by 7 bases and 3 bases, with 13 bases remaining between them. The CDR3 reads CASTGVTGYEQYF. The DNA of the CDR3 is TGTGCCAGCACGGGTGTGACAGGCTACGAGCAGTACTTC.

Note on this clone: One end of the junction varies from germline; a read error may be responsible. The CDR3: CASSPPGAGANVLTF. CDR3 DNA sequence: TGTGCTAGCAGCCCCCCGGGGGCTGGGGCCAACGTCCTGACTTTC. V gene TRBV7-7 combines with J gene TRBJ2-6; possibly TRBD2 for D (6 bases). This CDR3 spans 15 amino acids. Germline V gene sequence: CDR1 SSHAT, CDR2 FNYEAQ (reference sequence).

In its sample, this clone was seen a few times. The chain combines TRBV30 with TRBJ2-3; TRBD2 matches 7 bases. CDR3 length equals 13 residues. Trimming removed 6 bases from V and 4 bases from J; junction bases left unmatched: 7. Germline V gives CDR1 GTSNPN, CDR2 SVGIG (reference sequence). CDR3 loop: CACRLAGADTQYF. The CDR3 DNA is TGTGCCTGTAGACTAGCCGGGGCAGATACGCAGTATTTT.

This clone has just a few counts. The rearrangement uses TRBV29-1 and TRBJ2-1; no definite D call. The V gene lost 3 bases and the J gene lost 4 bases, with 10 bases spanning the gap. Germline CDR1 reads SQVTM; CDR2 reads ANQGSEA. This CDR3 is built from 13 residues. CDR3 DNA: TGCAGCGTTGATGGGGATACATACAATGAGCAGTTCTTC. Its translation: CSVDGDTYNEQFF.

This clone appeared a few times. The chain employs TRBV7-9 and TRBJ2-1; TRBD2 matches 7 bases. J gave up 3 bases and V 4 bases, and 6 bases lay outside the gene matches. The CDR3 consists of 15 residues. Per germline, CDR1 SEHNR and CDR2 FQNEAQ (reference sequence). The CDR3 nucleotides are TGTGCCAGCAGCTACGCCGGGACTATCTACAATGAGCAGTTCTTC. Its translation: CASSYAGTIYNEQFF.

The rearrangement joins TRBV7-2 to TRBJ2-1; D tentatively reads TRBD1 or TRBD2 (5 bases each). Germline V gene data show CDR1 as SGHTA and CDR2 as FQGNSA. V gave up 3 bases and J gave up 7 bases, with 13 bases separating them. The CDR3 sequence is 14 residues long. This CDR3 is CASSLGPAENEQFF. CDR3 coding DNA: TGTGCCAGCAGCTTGGGACCGGCCGAGAATGAGCAGTTCTTC. The full variable domain, rest sourced from reference TRBV7-2 and TRBJ2-1, is GAGVSQSPSNKVTEKGKDVELRCDPISGHTALYWYRQSLGQGLEFLIYFQGNSAPDKSGLPSDRFSAERTGGSVSTLTIQRTQQEDSAVYLCASSLGPAENEQFFGPGTRLTVL.

In DNA form, the CDR3 reads TGTGCCAGCAGTCCTTATCAGACTGAAGCTTTCTTT. This gives the protein CASSPYQTEAFF. V usage is TRBV6-6 and J usage is TRBJ1-1; no definite D call. This CDR3 region has 12 residues. CDR1 MNHNY and CDR2 SVGAGI come from the germline V gene (reference sequence). V lost 5 bases and J lost 5, with 9 bases in between.

The chain uses TRBV27 and TRBJ2-7, with a weak D call TRBD1 (5 bases). This CDR3 has 15 residues. The germline V and J ends were trimmed by 2 bases and 1 base, with 12 bases remaining between them. Germline CDR1 reads MNHEY; CDR2 reads SMNVEV (reference sequence). The CDR3 sequence: CASSLKGFSSYEQYF. CDR3 coding DNA: TGTGCCAGCAGTTTAAAGGGGTTTAGTTCCTACGAGCAGTACTTC.

This clone came up a few times. This rearrangement joins TRBV29-1 to TRBJ2-7; D not resolved. The CDR3 spans 12 residues. Germline CDR1 SQVTM, CDR2 ANQGSEA. Trimming cost V 6 bases and J 0 bases, with 9 bases left between them. The CDR3 loop reads CSVVRPSYEQYF. CDR3 sequence (DNA): TGCAGCGTGGTCAGACCCTCCTACGAGCAGTACTTC.

This clone was counted only a few times. The J gene is TRBJ2-1, the V gene TRBV11-2; possibly TRBD2 for D (5 bases). This CDR3 contains 14 residues. V lost 0 bases to trimming and J lost 15 bases, with 18 bases between them. CDR1 and CDR2 (germline): SGHAT, FQNNGV. CDR3 coding DNA: TGTGCCAGCAGCTTAGATCTTTCGGGGTTTAATCCGTTCTTC. Its protein product is CASSLDLSGFNPFF.

The gene calls are TRBV28 and TRBJ2-7; no reliable D call. V was pared by 5 bases and J by 4 bases, with 15 bases between. There are 14 residues in the CDR3. Germline loops: CDR1 MDHEN, CDR2 SYDVKM. Here the CDR3 DNA reads TGTGCCAGCAGTCCGACCTCCTCTCTGTACGAGCAGTACTTC. Its protein is CASSPTSSLYEQYF.